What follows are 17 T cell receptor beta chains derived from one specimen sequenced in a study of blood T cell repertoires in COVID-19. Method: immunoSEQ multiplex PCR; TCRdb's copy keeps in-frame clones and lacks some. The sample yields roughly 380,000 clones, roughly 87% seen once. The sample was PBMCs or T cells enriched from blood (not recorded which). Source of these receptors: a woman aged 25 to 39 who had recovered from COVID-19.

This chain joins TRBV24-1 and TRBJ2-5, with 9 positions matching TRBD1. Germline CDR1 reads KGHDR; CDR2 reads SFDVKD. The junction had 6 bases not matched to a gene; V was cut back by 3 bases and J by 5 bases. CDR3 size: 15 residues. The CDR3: CATSDPQGAGETQYF. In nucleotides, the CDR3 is TGTGCCACCAGTGATCCACAGGGGGCAGGGGAGACCCAGTACTTC.

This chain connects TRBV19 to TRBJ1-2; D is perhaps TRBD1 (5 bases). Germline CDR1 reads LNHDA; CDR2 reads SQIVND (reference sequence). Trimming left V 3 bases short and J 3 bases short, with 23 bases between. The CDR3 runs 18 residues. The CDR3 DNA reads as TGTGCCAGTAGTATGTCTGACTTTGGACAAAGTAATTACTATGGCTACACCTTC. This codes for CASSMSDFGQSNYYGYTF.

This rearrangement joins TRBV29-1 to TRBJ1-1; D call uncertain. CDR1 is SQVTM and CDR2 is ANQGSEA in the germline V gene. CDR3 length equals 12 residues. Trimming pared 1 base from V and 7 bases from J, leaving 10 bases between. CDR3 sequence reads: CSVEGQVIEAFF. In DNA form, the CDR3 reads TGCAGCGTTGAAGGGCAGGTGATTGAAGCTTTCTTT.

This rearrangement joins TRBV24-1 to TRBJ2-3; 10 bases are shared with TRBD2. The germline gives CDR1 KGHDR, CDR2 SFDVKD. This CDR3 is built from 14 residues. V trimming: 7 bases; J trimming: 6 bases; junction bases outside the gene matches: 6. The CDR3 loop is CATRASGRGDTQYF. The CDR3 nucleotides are TGTGCCACCAGGGCTAGCGGGAGAGGTGATACGCAGTATTTT.

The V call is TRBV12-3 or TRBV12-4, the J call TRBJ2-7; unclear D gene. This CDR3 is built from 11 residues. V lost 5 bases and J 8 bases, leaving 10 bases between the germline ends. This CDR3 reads CASSEATQQYF. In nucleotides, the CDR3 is TGTGCCAGCAGTGAAGCTACTCAGCAGTACTTC.

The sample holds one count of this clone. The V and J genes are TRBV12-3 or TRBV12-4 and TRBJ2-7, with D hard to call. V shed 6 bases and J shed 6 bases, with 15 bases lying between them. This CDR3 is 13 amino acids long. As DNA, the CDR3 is TGTGCCAGCAGCCAGAATCAGAACAGCGAGCAGTACTTC. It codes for CASSQNQNSEQYF.

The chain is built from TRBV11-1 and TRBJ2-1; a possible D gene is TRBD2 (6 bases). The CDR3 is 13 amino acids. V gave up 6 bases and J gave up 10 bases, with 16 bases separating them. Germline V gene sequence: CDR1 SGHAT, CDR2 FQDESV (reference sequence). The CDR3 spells CASSRGSRGEQFF. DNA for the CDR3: TGTGCCAGCAGTCGGGGTAGCCGGGGGGAGCAGTTCTTC.

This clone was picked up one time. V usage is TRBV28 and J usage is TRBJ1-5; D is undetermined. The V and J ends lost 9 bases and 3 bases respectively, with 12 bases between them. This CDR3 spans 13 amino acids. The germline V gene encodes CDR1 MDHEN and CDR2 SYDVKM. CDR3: CASSRTFNQPQHF. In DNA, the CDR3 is TGTGCCAGTAGTCGAACATTCAATCAGCCCCAGCATTTT.

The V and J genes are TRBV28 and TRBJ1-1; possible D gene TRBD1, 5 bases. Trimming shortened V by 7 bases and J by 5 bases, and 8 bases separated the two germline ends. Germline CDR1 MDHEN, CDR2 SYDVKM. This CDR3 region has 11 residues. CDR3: CASTGGTEAFF. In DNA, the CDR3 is TGTGCCAGCACGGGGGGGACTGAAGCTTTCTTT.

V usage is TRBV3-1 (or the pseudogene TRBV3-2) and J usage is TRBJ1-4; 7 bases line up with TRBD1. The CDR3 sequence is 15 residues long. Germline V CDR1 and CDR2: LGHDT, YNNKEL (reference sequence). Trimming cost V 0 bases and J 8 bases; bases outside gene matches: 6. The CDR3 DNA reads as TGTGCCAGCAGCCAAGATCAGGGGGTTAGGGAAAAACTGTTTTTT. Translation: CASSQDQGVREKLFF.

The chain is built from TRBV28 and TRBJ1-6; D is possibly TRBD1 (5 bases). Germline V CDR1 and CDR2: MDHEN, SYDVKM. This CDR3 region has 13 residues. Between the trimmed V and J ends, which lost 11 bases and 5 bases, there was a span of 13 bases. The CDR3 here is CAATAYNNSPLHF. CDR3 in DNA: TGTGCCGCGACAGCCTACAATAATTCACCCCTCCACTTT.

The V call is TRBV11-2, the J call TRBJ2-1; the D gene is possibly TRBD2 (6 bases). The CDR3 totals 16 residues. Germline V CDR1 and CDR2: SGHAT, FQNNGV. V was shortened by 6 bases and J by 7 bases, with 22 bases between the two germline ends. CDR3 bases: TGTGCCAGCAGACACCCGGGACTCCGGGACGATAATGAGCAGTTCTTC. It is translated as CASRHPGLRDDNEQFF.

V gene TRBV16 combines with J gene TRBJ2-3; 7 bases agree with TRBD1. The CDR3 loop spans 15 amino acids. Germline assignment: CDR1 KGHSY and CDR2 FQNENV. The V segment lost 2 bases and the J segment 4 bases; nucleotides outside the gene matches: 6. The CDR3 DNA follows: TGTGCCAGCAGCCAAAGACAGGGTTTTGCAGATACGCAGTATTTT. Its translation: CASSQRQGFADTQYF.

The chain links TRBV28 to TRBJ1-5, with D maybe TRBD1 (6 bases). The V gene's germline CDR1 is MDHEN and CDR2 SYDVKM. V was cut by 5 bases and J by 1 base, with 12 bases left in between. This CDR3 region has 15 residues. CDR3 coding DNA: TGTGCCAGCAGTCCGCCCGACAGGAGCAATCAGCCCCAGCATTTT. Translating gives CASSPPDRSNQPQHF.

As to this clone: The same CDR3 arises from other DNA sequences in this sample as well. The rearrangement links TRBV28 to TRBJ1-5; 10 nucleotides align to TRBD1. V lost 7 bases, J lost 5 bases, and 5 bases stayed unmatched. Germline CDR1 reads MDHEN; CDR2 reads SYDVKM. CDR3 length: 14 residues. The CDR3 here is CASTIGQGDQPQHF. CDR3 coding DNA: TGTGCCAGCACCATAGGACAGGGGGATCAGCCCCAGCATTTT.

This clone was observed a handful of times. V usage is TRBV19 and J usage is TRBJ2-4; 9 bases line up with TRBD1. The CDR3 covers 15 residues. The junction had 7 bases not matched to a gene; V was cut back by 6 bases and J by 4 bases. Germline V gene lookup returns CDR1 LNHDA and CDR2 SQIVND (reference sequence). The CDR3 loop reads CASRNPGTGKNIQYF. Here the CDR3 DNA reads TGTGCCAGTAGGAACCCCGGGACAGGGAAAAACATTCAGTACTTC.

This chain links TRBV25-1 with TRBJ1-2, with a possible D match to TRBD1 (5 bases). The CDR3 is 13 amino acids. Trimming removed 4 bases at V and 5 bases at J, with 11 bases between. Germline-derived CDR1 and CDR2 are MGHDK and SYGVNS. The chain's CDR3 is CASSAGHRYGYTF. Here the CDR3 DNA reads TGTGCCAGCAGTGCCGGACACCGATATGGCTACACCTTC.